This record covers a single T cell receptor beta chain. Its antigen is as yet unknown. At one of its ends the junction is not consistent with the germline gene, which may arise from a read error. From RNA, the CDR3 regions of TCR beta chains were amplified and sequenced. Investigators did first-round RT-PCR with HTBI primers, then second-round multiplex PCR. TCRdb ran MiXCR on the multiplex PCR reads and lists one entry per CDR3 protein. Counted here are about 550,000 distinct CDR3 sequences, about 40% occurring once; the ten biggest clones make up about 4%. The authors enrolled newly diagnosed hyperthyroidism patients aged 18 to 65 with under 2 months' duration. Excluded: other autoimmune disease, uncontrolled infection, pregnancy or lactation. The data derive from a study of Graves' ophthalmopathy and Graves' hyperthyroidism. Germline V gene sequence: CDR1 SQVTM, CDR2 ANQGSEA. The CDR3 runs 13 residues.

Study-level points and caveats: The model flagged ophthalmopathy progression at roughly 71% sensitivity and less than 75% specificity. The majority of expanded thyroid clonotypes above 0.001 frequency also occurred in blood.

Sample: peripheral blood or thyroid tissue (not recorded which). The chain carries TRBV29-1 and TRBJ2-7; 7 bases fit TRBD1. This receptor was identified in an adult man with Graves' hyperthyroidism. The CDR3 DNA follows: TGTGCCTGGAGTCCCAAGGACAGGCACGAGCAGTACTTC. It is translated as CAWSPKDRHEQYF.